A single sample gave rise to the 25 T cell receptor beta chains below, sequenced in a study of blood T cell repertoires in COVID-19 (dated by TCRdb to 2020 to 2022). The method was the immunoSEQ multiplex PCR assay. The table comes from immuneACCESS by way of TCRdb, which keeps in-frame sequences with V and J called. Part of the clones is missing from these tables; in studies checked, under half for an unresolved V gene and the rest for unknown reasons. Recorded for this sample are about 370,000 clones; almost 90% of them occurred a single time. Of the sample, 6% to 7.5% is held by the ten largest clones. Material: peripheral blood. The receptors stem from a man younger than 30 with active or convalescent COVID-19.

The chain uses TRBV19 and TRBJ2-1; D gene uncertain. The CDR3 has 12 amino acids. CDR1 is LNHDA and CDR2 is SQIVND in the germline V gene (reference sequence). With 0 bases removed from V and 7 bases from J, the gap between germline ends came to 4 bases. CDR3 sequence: CASSIDLNEQFF. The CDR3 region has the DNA TGTGCCAGTAGTATAGATCTGAATGAGCAGTTCTTC.

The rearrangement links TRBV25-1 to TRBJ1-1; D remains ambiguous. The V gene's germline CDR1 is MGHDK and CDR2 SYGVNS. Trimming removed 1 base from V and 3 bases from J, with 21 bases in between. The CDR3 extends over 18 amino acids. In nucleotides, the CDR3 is TGTGCCAGCAGTGAATTAGGGCTGACCGCCTCGAGGGACACTGAAGCTTTCTTT. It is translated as CASSELGLTASRDTEAFF.

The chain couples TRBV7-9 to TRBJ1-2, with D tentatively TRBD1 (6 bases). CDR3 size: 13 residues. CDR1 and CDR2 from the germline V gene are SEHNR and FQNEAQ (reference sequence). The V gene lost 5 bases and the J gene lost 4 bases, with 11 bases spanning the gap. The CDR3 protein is CASSRAQGYGYTF. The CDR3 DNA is TGTGCCAGCAGCCGTGCACAGGGCTATGGCTACACCTTC.

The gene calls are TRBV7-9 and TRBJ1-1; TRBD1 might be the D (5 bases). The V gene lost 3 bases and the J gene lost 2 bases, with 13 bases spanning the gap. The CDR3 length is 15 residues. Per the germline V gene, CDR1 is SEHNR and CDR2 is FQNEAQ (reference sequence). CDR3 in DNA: TGTGCCAGCAGCTTTTCCCACAGGCCCAACACTGAAGCTTTCTTT. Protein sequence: CASSFSHRPNTEAFF.

The chain's CDR3 is CASKGSDTEAFF. CDR3 in DNA: TGTGCCAGCAAGGGGTCGGACACTGAAGCTTTCTTT. This chain joins TRBV9 and TRBJ1-1; perhaps TRBD1 as D (5 bases). The V gene's germline CDR1 is SGDLS and CDR2 YYNGEE. Trimming took 6 bases from V and 3 from J, leaving 9 bases between them. The CDR3 sequence is 12 residues long.

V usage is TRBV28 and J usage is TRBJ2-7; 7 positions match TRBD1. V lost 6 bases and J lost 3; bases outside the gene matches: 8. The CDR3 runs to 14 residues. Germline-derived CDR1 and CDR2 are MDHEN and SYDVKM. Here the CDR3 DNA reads TGTGCCAGCAGGCCTTCCGGGACAGTCTACGAGCAGTACTTC. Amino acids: CASRPSGTVYEQYF.

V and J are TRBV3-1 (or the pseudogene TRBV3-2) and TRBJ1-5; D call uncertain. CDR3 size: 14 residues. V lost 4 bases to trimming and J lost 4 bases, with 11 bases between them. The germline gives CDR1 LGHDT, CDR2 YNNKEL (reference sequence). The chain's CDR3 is CASSPSVENQPQHF. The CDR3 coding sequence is TGTGCCAGCAGCCCGTCGGTTGAGAATCAGCCCCAGCATTTT.

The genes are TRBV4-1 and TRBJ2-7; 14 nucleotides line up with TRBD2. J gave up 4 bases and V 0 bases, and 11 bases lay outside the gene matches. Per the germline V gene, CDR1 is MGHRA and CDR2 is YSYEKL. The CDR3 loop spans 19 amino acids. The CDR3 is CASSQDMSGLAGAGYEQYF. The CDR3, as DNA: TGCGCCAGCAGCCAAGATATGTCGGGACTAGCGGGAGCTGGGTACGAGCAGTACTTC.

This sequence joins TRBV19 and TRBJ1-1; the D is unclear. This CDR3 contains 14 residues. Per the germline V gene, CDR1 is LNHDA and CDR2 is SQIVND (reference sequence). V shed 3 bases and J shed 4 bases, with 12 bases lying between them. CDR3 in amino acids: CASSMTSLVTEAFF. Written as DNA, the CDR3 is TGTGCCAGTAGTATGACTAGCCTGGTCACTGAAGCTTTCTTT.

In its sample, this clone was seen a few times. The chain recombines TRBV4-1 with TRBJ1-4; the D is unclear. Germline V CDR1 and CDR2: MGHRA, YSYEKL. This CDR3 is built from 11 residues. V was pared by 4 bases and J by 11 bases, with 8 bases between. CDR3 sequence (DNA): TGCGCCAGCAGCCGTCCTCCTAAACTGTTTTTT. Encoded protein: CASSRPPKLFF.

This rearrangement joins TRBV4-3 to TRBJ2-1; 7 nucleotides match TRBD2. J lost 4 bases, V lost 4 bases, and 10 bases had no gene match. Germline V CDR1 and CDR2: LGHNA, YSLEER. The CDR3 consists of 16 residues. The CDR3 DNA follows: TGCGCCAGCAGCCGTTCGTTTCGGGGGGATTACAATGAGCAGTTCTTC. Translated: CASSRSFRGDYNEQFF.

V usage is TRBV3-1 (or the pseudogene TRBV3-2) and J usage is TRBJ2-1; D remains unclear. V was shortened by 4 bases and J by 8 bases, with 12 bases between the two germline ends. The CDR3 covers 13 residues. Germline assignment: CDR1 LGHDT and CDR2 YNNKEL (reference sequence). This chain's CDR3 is CASSPPYSDEQFF. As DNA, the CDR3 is TGTGCCAGCAGCCCTCCTTATTCCGATGAGCAGTTCTTC.

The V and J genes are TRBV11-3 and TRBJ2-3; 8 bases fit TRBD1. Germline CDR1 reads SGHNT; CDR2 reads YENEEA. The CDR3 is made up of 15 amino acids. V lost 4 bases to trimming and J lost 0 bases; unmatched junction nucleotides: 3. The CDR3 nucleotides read TGTGCCAGCAGCTCCGGACAGGGAAGCACAGATACGCAGTATTTT. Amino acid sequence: CASSSGQGSTDTQYF.

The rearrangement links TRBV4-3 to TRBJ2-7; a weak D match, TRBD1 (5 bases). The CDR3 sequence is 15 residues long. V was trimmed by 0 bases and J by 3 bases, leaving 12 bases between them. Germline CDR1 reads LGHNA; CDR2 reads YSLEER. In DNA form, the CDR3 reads TGCGCCAGCAGCCAAGAGAGGCAGGGCCGCTACGAGCAGTACTTC. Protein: CASSQERQGRYEQYF.

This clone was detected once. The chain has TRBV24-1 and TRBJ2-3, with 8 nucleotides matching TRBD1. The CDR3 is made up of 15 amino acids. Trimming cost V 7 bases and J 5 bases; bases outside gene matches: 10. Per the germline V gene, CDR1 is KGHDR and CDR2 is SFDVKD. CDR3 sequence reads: CATSGTGNVKDTQYF. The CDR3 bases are TGTGCCACCAGCGGGACAGGAAATGTCAAAGATACGCAGTATTTT.

DNA for the CDR3: TGTGCCAGCAGCGTAGGGGGGGTAAACACCGGGGAGCTGTTTTTT. Its translation is CASSVGGVNTGELFF. V gene TRBV9 combines with J gene TRBJ2-2; a possible D gene is TRBD2 (6 bases). Trimming removed 0 bases from V and 2 bases from J, with 8 bases in between. The CDR3 has 15 amino acids. Germline CDR1 and CDR2: SGDLS and YYNGEE.

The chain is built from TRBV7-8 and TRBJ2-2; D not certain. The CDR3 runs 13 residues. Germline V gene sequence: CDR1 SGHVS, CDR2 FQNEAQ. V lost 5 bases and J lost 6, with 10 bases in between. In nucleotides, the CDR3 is TGTGCCAGCAGCCCGTATGCGGCCGGGGAGCTGTTTTTT. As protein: CASSPYAAGELFF.

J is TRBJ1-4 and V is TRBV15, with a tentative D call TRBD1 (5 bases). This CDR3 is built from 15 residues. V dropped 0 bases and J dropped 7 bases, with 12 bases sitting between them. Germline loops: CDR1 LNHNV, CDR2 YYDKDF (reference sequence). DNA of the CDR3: TGTGCCACCAGCAGAGATCAGGGTTGGAGTGAAAAACTGTTTTTT. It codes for CATSRDQGWSEKLFF.

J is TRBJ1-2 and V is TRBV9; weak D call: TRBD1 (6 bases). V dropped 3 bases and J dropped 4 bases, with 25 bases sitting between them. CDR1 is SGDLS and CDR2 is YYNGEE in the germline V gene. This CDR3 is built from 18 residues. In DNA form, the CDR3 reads TGTGCCAGCAGCGCTCAGGGAGGGGACACTCAGGGAATCTATGGCTACACCTTC. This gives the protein CASSAQGGDTQGIYGYTF.

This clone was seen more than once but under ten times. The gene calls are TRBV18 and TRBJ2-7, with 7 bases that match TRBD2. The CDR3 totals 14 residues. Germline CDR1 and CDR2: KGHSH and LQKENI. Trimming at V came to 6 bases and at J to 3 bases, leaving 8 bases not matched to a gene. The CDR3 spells CASSPSGGGYEQYF. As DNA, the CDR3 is TGTGCCAGCTCCCCCTCGGGGGGTGGCTACGAGCAGTACTTC. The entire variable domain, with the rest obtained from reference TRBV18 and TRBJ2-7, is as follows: NAGVMQNPRHLVRRRGQEARLRCSPMKGHSHVYWYRQLPEEGLKFMVYLQKENIIDESGMPKERFSAEFPKEGPSILRIQQVVRGDSAAYFCASSPSGGGYEQYFGPGTRLTVT.

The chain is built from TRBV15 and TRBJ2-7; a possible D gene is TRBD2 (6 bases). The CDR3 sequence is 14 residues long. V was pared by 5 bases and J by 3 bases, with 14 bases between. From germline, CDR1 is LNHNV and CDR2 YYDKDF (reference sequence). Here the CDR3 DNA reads TGTGCCACCAGCCCCGGGAGAGGGTTCTACGAGCAGTACTTC. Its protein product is CATSPGRGFYEQYF. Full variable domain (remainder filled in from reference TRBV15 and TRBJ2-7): DAMVIQNPRYQVTQFGKPVTLSCSQTLNHNVMYWYQQKSSQAPKLLFHYYDKDFNNEADTPDNFQSRRPNTSFCFLDIRSPGLGDTAMYLCATSPGRGFYEQYFGPGTRLTVT.

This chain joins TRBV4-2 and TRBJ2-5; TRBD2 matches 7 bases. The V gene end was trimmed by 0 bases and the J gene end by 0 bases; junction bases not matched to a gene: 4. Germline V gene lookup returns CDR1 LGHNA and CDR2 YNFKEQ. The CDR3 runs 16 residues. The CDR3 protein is CASSQELAGDQETQYF. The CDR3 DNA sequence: TGTGCCAGCAGCCAAGAGTTGGCGGGGGACCAAGAGACCCAGTACTTC.

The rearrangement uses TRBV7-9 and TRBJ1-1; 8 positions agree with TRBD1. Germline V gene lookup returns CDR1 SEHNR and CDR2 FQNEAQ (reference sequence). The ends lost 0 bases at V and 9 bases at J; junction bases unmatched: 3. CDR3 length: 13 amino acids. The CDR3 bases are TGTGCCAGCAGCTTAGCTGGACAGGGAAAAGCTTTCTTT. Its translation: CASSLAGQGKAFF.

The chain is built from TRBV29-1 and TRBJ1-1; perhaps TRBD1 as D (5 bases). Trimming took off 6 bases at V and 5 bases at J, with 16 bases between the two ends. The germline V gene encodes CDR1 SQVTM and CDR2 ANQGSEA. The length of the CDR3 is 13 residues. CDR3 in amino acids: CSVPVAGMTEAFF. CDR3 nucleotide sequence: TGCAGCGTGCCCGTAGCAGGGATGACTGAAGCTTTCTTT.

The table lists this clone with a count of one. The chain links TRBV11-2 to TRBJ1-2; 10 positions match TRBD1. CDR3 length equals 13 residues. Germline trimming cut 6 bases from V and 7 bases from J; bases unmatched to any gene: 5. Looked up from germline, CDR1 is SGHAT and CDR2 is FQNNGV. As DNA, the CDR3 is TGTGCCAGCAGTCAGACAGGGGGCGTTGGCTACACCTTC. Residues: CASSQTGGVGYTF. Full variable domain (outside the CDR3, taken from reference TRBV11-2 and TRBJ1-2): EAGVAQSPRYKIIEKRQSVAFWCNPISGHATLYWYQQILGQGPKLLIQFQNNGVVDDSQLPKDRFSAERLKGVDSTLKIQPAKLEDSAVYLCASSQTGGVGYTFGSGTRLTVV.